Below are 17 T cell receptor beta chains sequenced from a single sample in a study of blood T cell repertoires in COVID-19. The repertoire was sequenced with immunoSEQ multiplex PCR; TCRdb's copy has only in-frame clones and lacks some. The sample lists some 150,000 clones; roughly 80% were seen once. The specimen was peripheral blood. The source of these receptors is a man older than 75 with acute or convalescent COVID-19.

The genes are TRBV5-1 and TRBJ2-5, with 10 bases identical to TRBD2. Germline trimming cut 0 bases from V and 5 bases from J; bases unmatched to any gene: 4. The CDR3 totals 15 residues. Germline V gene data show CDR1 as SGHRS and CDR2 as YFSETQ. Here the CDR3 DNA reads TGCGCCAGCAGCTTGGGTAGCGGGGGGTCGGAGACCCAGTACTTC. This encodes CASSLGSGGSETQYF.

The chain has TRBV18 and TRBJ2-1, with TRBD2 matching over 13 bases. The germline CDR1 and CDR2 sequences are KGHSH and LQKENI. This CDR3 contains 19 residues. V shed 4 bases, J shed 2 bases, and the junction held 11 bases outside the gene matches. The CDR3 DNA is TGTGCCAGCTCACAACTCCTCGGGACTAGCGGGGTAACCTACAATGAGCAGTTCTTC. Translated: CASSQLLGTSGVTYNEQFF.

The V gene is TRBV2, the J gene TRBJ2-1; 8 bases map to TRBD1. The V and J ends lost 3 bases and 5 bases, in that order; junction bases with no gene match: 3. This CDR3 spans 14 amino acids. From germline, CDR1 is SNHLY and CDR2 FYNNEI. The CDR3 loop is CASSDGTGDNEQFF. For the CDR3, the DNA is TGTGCCAGCAGTGACGGGACAGGCGACAATGAGCAGTTCTTC.

The chain couples TRBV11-2 to TRBJ1-2; perhaps TRBD1 as D (6 bases). CDR1 is SGHAT, CDR2 FQNNGV, per germline. The CDR3 extends over 14 amino acids. Between the trimmed V and J ends, which lost 5 bases and 4 bases, there was a span of 14 bases. CDR3 bases: TGTGCCAGCAGCCAGGGGACGGGAGGCTATGGCTACACCTTC. It yields the protein CASSQGTGGYGYTF. Based on the CDR3 plus reference TRBV11-2 and TRBJ1-2, the full variable domain is EAGVAQSPRYKIIEKRQSVAFWCNPISGHATLYWYQQILGQGPKLLIQFQNNGVVDDSQLPKDRFSAERLKGVDSTLKIQPAKLEDSAVYLCASSQGTGGYGYTFGSGTRLTVV.

The chain recombines TRBV2 with TRBJ2-3, with 12 bases fitting TRBD2. This CDR3 spans 16 amino acids. Germline CDR1 is SNHLY and CDR2 is FYNNEI. Trimming removed 6 bases from V and 2 bases from J; junction bases left unmatched: 6. Written as DNA, the CDR3 is TGTGCCAGCAGGCTAGCGGGGGGGCGTAACACAGATACGCAGTATTTT. Translated, it gives CASRLAGGRNTDTQYF.

The chain is built from TRBV7-9 and TRBJ2-2; 12 bases map to TRBD1. Germline loops: CDR1 SEHNR, CDR2 FQNEAQ (reference sequence). J gave up 7 bases and V 5 bases, and 8 bases lay outside the gene matches. This CDR3 spans 16 amino acids. The CDR3 sequence: CASSLPGQGAGGELFF. The DNA of the CDR3 is TGTGCCAGCAGCCTCCCGGGACAGGGGGCTGGCGGGGAGCTGTTTTTT.

The V and J genes are TRBV3-1 (or the pseudogene TRBV3-2) and TRBJ1-5, with D possibly being TRBD1 (5 bases). V was trimmed by 9 bases and J by 0 bases, leaving 12 bases between them. The germline V gene encodes CDR1 LGHDT and CDR2 YNNKEL (reference sequence). The CDR3 spans 14 residues. CDR3 loop: CASGGGFSNQPQHF. The CDR3 bases are TGTGCCAGTGGGGGGGGATTTAGCAATCAGCCCCAGCATTTT.

The chain uses TRBV11-1 and TRBJ2-1; 10 bases line up with TRBD2. Germline assignment: CDR1 SGHAT and CDR2 FQDESV (reference sequence). This CDR3 is 17 amino acids long. The trim removed 0 bases at V and 6 bases at J, leaving 8 bases unmatched. CDR3 residues: CASSLAGSGGPVNEQFF. DNA for the CDR3: TGTGCCAGCAGCTTAGCGGGTAGCGGGGGGCCCGTCAATGAGCAGTTCTTC. Together with reference TRBV11-1 and TRBJ2-1, the CDR3 gives the full variable domain: EAEVAQSPRYKITEKSQAVAFWCDPISGHATLYWYRQILGQGPELLVQFQDESVVDDSQLPKDRFSAERLKGVDSTLKIQPAELGDSAMYLCASSLAGSGGPVNEQFFGPGTRLTVL.

The chain links TRBV24-1 to TRBJ2-2; maybe TRBD1 (5 bases). The germline CDR1 and CDR2 sequences are KGHDR and SFDVKD. V lost 3 bases to trimming and J lost 9 bases, with 7 bases between them. The CDR3 runs 12 residues. The CDR3 reads CATSDPDRELFF. The CDR3, as DNA: TGTGCCACCAGTGATCCGGACAGGGAGCTGTTTTTT.

The chain combines TRBV11-2 with TRBJ1-2; 7 bases match TRBD1. The CDR3 is 14 amino acids. Germline CDR1 reads SGHAT; CDR2 reads FQNNGV. J gave up 8 bases and V 1 base, and 7 bases lay outside the gene matches. The CDR3 DNA follows: TGTGCCAGCAGCTTAGTAGAGGGGGCGCGGGGCTACACCTTC. Its translation is CASSLVEGARGYTF.

The chain recombines TRBV6-5 with TRBJ2-5; D is perhaps TRBD1 (6 bases). The CDR3 sequence is 13 residues long. Germline CDR1 reads MNHEY; CDR2 reads SVGAGI. Trimming left V 2 bases short and J 3 bases short, with 7 bases between. The CDR3 coding sequence is TGTGCCAGCAGTTACGGGACAAAAGAGACCCAGTACTTC. It translates to CASSYGTKETQYF.

The gene calls are TRBV25-1 and TRBJ1-2; 10 nucleotides line up with TRBD1. The V and J ends lost 1 base and 4 bases, in that order; junction bases with no gene match: 3. Germline CDR1 and CDR2: MGHDK and SYGVNS. The CDR3 is 15 amino acids. The CDR3 sequence: CASSESGTGVYGYTF. The CDR3 DNA sequence: TGTGCCAGCAGTGAATCCGGGACAGGGGTCTATGGCTACACCTTC.

The chain links TRBV6-5 to TRBJ1-1, with a possible D match to TRBD1 (5 bases). Trimming took 2 bases from V and 4 from J, leaving 11 bases between them. Germline V lookup: CDR1 MNHEY, CDR2 SVGAGI. This CDR3 comprises 14 residues. CDR3 sequence (DNA): TGTGCCAGCAGTTACCGACACGGGGGCACTGAAGCTTTCTTT. Its protein is CASSYRHGGTEAFF.

The rearrangement joins TRBV15 to TRBJ2-5, with 9 bases identical to TRBD1. The CDR3 length is 14 residues. V was pared by 5 bases and J by 5 bases, with 6 bases of the junction left unmatched. CDR1 LNHNV and CDR2 YYDKDF come from the germline V gene (reference sequence). Here the CDR3 DNA reads TGTGCCACCAGCGGACAGGGGCCGGGGGAGACCCAGTACTTC. This sequence encodes CATSGQGPGETQYF.

The chain has TRBV11-2 and TRBJ2-2, with 7 bases that match TRBD1. V trimming: 3 bases; J trimming: 6 bases; junction bases outside the gene matches: 4. Germline CDR1 reads SGHAT; CDR2 reads FQNNGV. The CDR3 contains 14 residues. As DNA, the CDR3 is TGTGCCAGCAGCTTCGGTACAGGGGCCGGGGAGCTGTTTTTT. Encoded protein: CASSFGTGAGELFF.

The chain couples TRBV15 to TRBJ1-1; the D is unclear. V lost 1 base and J lost 5, with 11 bases in between. The CDR3 is 14 residues long. The V gene's germline CDR1 is LNHNV and CDR2 YYDKDF (reference sequence). The CDR3 nucleotides read TGTGCCACCAGCAGAGCCCGATCCCTAACTGAAGCTTTCTTT. Its protein is CATSRARSLTEAFF.

The rearrangement links TRBV6-5 to TRBJ1-1; weak D call: TRBD1 (6 bases). Looked up from germline, CDR1 is MNHEY and CDR2 is SVGAGI. Trimming pared 7 bases from V and 1 base from J, leaving 10 bases between. This CDR3 region has 13 residues. DNA for the CDR3: TGTGCCAGCATCCAGACAGGGAACACTGAAGCTTTCTTT. It specifies CASIQTGNTEAFF.